This T cell receptor (beta chain) was retrieved from a study of T cells in Graves' hyperthyroidism and ophthalmopathy (dated by TCRdb to between 2018 and 2020). Regarding the study in general: Peripheral blood samples were taken at the time of initial diagnosis, prior to any treatment. In addition, the study compared T-cell repertoires in thyroid tissue and in blood from six Graves' hyperthyroidism patients. Prospective prediction of ophthalmopathy was tested in an independent validation cohort consisting of about 20 hyperthyroidism patients and over 15 patients who later progressed to ophthalmopathy. For training and testing, the 100 or so patients in the discovery cohort were randomly divided in a 7:3 ratio. A discovery cohort of roughly 100 patients, roughly 43 with Graves' ophthalmopathy and 57 with stable Graves' hyperthyroidism, was used to find distinguishing TCR V-J signatures. After sampling, hyperthyroidism patients received methimazole starting at 30 mg daily, and ophthalmopathy patients received high-dose intravenous methylprednisolone. The paper describes TCR Vbeta CDR3 sequencing of 120 to 150 peripheral blood samples, made up of some 42 ophthalmopathy patients, approximately 76 hyperthyroidism patients and 17 progressor patients. On the study overall, not on this receptor specifically: A 13 V-J signature model separated ophthalmopathy from stable hyperthyroidism, with around 88% sensitivity and roughly 82% specificity in cross-validation and 80%/75% in testing. Sample size was not statistically predetermined, and blinding of investigators to group allocation was not performed. During validation, the model predicted progression to ophthalmopathy a median of roughly 7.1 months ahead of onset, with roughly 65% sensitivity and almost 75% specificity. Most expanded thyroid clonotypes (frequency above 0.001) were also detected in blood, suggesting blood repertoires may reflect thyroid immune responses.

The TCR beta CDR3 regions were amplified from the RNA transcripts. A first-round RT-PCR of the TCR CDR3 used the HTBI primer set with the Qiagen OneStep RT-PCR kit. The libraries were constructed in a second round of multiplex PCR and then size-selected and purified. Paired-end sequencing of the libraries was performed with 100 bp reads on an Illumina HiSeq2000. On the study's bioinformatics: SOAPnuke was used to process the raw data, removing reads that contained adapters or uncalled bases, had a mean Phred below 15, or lacked an exact match to the constant primer or identifier. COPE v1.2.5 was used to merge high-quality paired reads, and clonotypes were defined as unique nucleotide sequences. MiTCR v1.1 was used to align the clonotypes against IMGT TRBV, TRBD and TRBJ reference segments. The analysis included only V-J combinations with a frequency above 0.0001, which together covered around 99% of the repertoires. The TCS score was defined as the ratio of F50 (clonal expansion) to E x V (chaos), calculated using BLOSUM62-based TCRdist between CDR3 peptides within each V-J. Welch's t-statistics and random forest reduced around 550 V-J features to roughly 13, which were used in a naive Bayes classifier (R e1071). TCRdb cleaned the public reads at Q25 with fastp, built clones with MiXCR and kept in-frame beta chains. Entries are consolidated by CDR3 protein sequence, retaining the most common genes and DNA. The authors' filters were not applied to this entry. The sample includes roughly 400,000 distinct CDR3 sequences, with over 11% observed a single time. The ten largest clones take up around 27% of the sample.

The germline V gene (reference sequence) gives CDR1 as LNHDA and CDR2 as SQIVND. A distance of 8 bases separates the germline ends of V and J, which lose 3 bases and 5 bases respectively. The CDR3 numbers 12 residues from cysteine through phenylalanine. Kept here is only the CDR3 DNA, which spans 36 bases and is read in frame from base 1. On this clonotype itself: This receptor's antigen is unknown. Per-base quality was not reported, and no clone a single base away is much larger than it.

In the ophthalmopathy patients, disease was moderately to severely active, with a Clinical Activity Score of 3 or more, a NOSPECS grade of 4 or more, and a duration of less than 3 months. Any patient with an uncontrolled infection, another autoimmune disease, pregnancy or lactation was excluded. Clinical symptoms, serum thyroxine and TRAb, thyroid ultrasound, and orbital computed tomography formed the basis for the diagnoses. PBMCs were separated from 10 ml of fresh peripheral blood using Ficoll-Paque density gradient centrifugation. Trizol reagent was used to extract total RNA, and RNA quality was then checked on an Agilent 2100 Bioanalyzer.

The sequence came from a man between 50 and 59 years old with Graves' ophthalmopathy. Sequenced sample: blood. The chain employs TRBV19 and TRBJ2-7, with TRBD2 tentatively as D gene (5 bases match). The DNA reads TGTGCCAGTAGTATGAGGGTCGACGAGCAGTACTTC. Its translation is CASSMRVDEQYF.